Each of the 8 T cell receptor beta chains below was sequenced from the same sample in a study of blood T cell repertoires in COVID-19. Repertoires were generated with immunoSEQ multiplex PCR, while TCRdb's copy carries only in-frame clones and drops some. Of more than 65,000 clones in the sample, around four fifths were seen once. The specimen sequenced was peripheral blood. Every receptor here comes from a man between 50 and 59 years old with active COVID-19.

V usage is TRBV5-4 and J usage is TRBJ2-3, with 7 bases that match TRBD2. The CDR3 spans 16 residues. Germline V gene sequence: CDR1 SGHNT, CDR2 YYREEE (reference sequence). The V segment lost 5 bases and the J segment 0 bases; nucleotides outside the gene matches: 9. In nucleotides, the CDR3 is TGTGCCAGCAGTCCCGACCTAGCGGCTAGCACAGATACGCAGTATTTT. Translation gives CASSPDLAASTDTQYF.

The chain employs TRBV11-2 and TRBJ2-3, with D maybe TRBD2 (6 bases). The germline V gene encodes CDR1 SGHAT and CDR2 FQNNGV. There are 15 residues in the CDR3. V lost 5 bases and J 6 bases, leaving 18 bases between the germline ends. CDR3 DNA sequence: TGTGCCAGCAGCCCCGCGGGACTTCGTATTGATACGCAGTATTTT. Translation: CASSPAGLRIDTQYF.

The chain carries TRBV7-6 and TRBJ2-5; 7 positions match TRBD1. Germline assignment: CDR1 SGHVS and CDR2 FNYEAQ. Trimming cost V 3 bases and J 3 bases; bases outside gene matches: 10. CDR3 size: 16 residues. The CDR3 DNA is TGTGCCAGCAGCTTGACAGGGATGCCGCCTAAAGAGACCCAGTACTTC. Its translation is CASSLTGMPPKETQYF.

The chain joins TRBV9 to TRBJ2-7; 9 bases match TRBD2. The germline V gene encodes CDR1 SGDLS and CDR2 YYNGEE. The CDR3 contains 16 residues. V lost 0 bases to trimming and J lost 0 bases; unmatched junction nucleotides: 4. This CDR3 is CASSVASSGTSYEQYF. CDR3 DNA sequence: TGTGCCAGCAGCGTAGCCTCTAGCGGGACCTCCTACGAGCAGTACTTC.

This chain joins TRBV18 and TRBJ2-1; D is perhaps TRBD2 (5 bases). CDR1 is KGHSH, CDR2 LQKENI, per germline. The CDR3 has 15 amino acids. Trimming left V 2 bases short and J 5 bases short, with 13 bases between. The CDR3 DNA sequence: TGTGCCAGCTCACCAATAAGCGGCGGAAACAATGAGCAGTTCTTC. It encodes CASSPISGGNNEQFF. Combining the CDR3 with reference TRBV18 and TRBJ2-1 gives the whole variable domain NAGVMQNPRHLVRRRGQEARLRCSPMKGHSHVYWYRQLPEEGLKFMVYLQKENIIDESGMPKERFSAEFPKEGPSILRIQQVVRGDSAAYFCASSPISGGNNEQFFGPGTRLTVL.

The genes are TRBV16 and TRBJ1-5; D not certain. V lost 0 bases and J lost 3, with 12 bases in between. Germline CDR1 reads KGHSY; CDR2 reads FQNENV. The CDR3 is 16 residues long. CDR3 in amino acids: CASSQSVGSSNQPQHF. The CDR3 DNA follows: TGTGCCAGCAGCCAATCCGTCGGTTCGTCCAATCAGCCCCAGCATTTT.

This clone was observed a few times. The chain links TRBV18 to TRBJ2-3; 8 positions agree with TRBD2. CDR3 length: 16 amino acids. Per germline, CDR1 KGHSH and CDR2 LQKENI. V shed 6 bases and J 3 bases; nucleotides not matched to a gene: 11. CDR3 sequence: CASSLRGGLVTDTQYF. In nucleotides, the CDR3 is TGTGCCAGCTCGCTCCGGGGGGGCCTCGTGACAGATACGCAGTATTTT.

Turning to this clone: At one end, the junction sequence differs from germline, possibly due to a read error. The chain carries TRBV5-1 and TRBJ2-7; 8 nucleotides match TRBD1. Germline CDR1 and CDR2: SGHRS and YFSETQ. The CDR3 extends over 14 amino acids. The CDR3 sequence is CASNLAGQGYEQYF. The CDR3 DNA reads as TGCGCCAGCAACTTGGCAGGACAGGGTTACGAGCAGTACTTC.